These T cell receptor beta chains were read from a single sample in a study of T cell responses to AZD1222 COVID-19 vaccine. Clones were read by immunoSEQ multiplex PCR, and TCRdb kept only the in-frame ones, dropping some. The sample shows 140,000 or so clones, approximately 93% of them seen only once. Sequences were derived from peripheral blood, sampled after recovery from COVID-19. These receptors were collected from an adult who had recovered from COVID-19. Both conserved end residues are part of each CDR3. The order of the fields is V gene, D gene, clone size, J gene, CDR3 DNA, CDR3 protein. The D gene is left open where the match is weak. The size of a clone is reported for some rows only, either as once, few or many, or as a class for expanded clones.

>TRBV5-6|TRBD2|-|TRBJ2-1
TGTGCCGCGGGTAGGACTAGCTCACCCCCTGAGCAGTTCTTC
CAAGRTSSPPEQFF
>TRBV5-1|-|-|TRBJ2-1
TGCGCCAGCAGCCCCTATAGCTCCTACAATGAGCAGTTCTTC
CASSPYSSYNEQFF
>TRBV6-5|TRBD2|-|TRBJ2-1
TGTGCCAGCAGGATAGCGGGAGGGGGTTCTAATGAGCAGTTCTTC
CASRIAGGGSNEQFF
>TRBV24-1|-|-|TRBJ2-1
TGTGCCACCAGTGGTCAACTTTACAATGAGCAGTTCTTC
CATSGQLYNEQFF
>TRBV18|-|-|TRBJ2-2
TGTGCCAGCTCACCGAAGGGGCTCGGGGAGCTGTTTTTT
CASSPKGLGELFF
>TRBV19|TRBD2|-|TRBJ2-7
TGTGCCACTGGGACTAGCGGGTACGAGCAGTACTTC
CATGTSGYEQYF
>TRBV20-1|-|few|TRBJ1-2
TGCAGTGCTAGCGACGGAGGCTACACCTTC
CSASDGGYTF
>TRBV5-3|-|-|TRBJ2-2
TGTGCCAGAAGCTTGAAACAAAACGCGAACACCGGGGAGCTGTTTTTT
CARSLKQNANTGELFF
>TRBV19|-|-|TRBJ1-5
TGTGCCACCCTTCGCAGTCCGAGGAGTCAGCCCCAGCATTTT
CATLRSPRSQPQHF
>TRBV6-5|TRBD1|-|TRBJ2-7
TGTGCCAGCAGTTACGGGGGACAGTCCTACGAGCAGTACTTC
CASSYGGQSYEQYF
>TRBV5-1|-|-|TRBJ1-6
TGCGCCAGCAGCCGCAGACAGCCCGACGGCTCCTATAATTCACCCCTCCACTTT
CASSRRQPDGSYNSPLHF
>TRBV28|-|-|TRBJ2-5
TGTGCCAGCAGTTTCCCCGGGGTTGTGGAGACCCAGTACTTC
CASSFPGVVETQYF
>TRBV24-1|-|-|TRBJ2-2
TGTGCCACCAGTGATTTAGGGGGGACCGGGGAGCTGTTTTTT
CATSDLGGTGELFF
>TRBV11-3|TRBD2|-|TRBJ2-2
TGTGCCAGCAGCTTAGATTTAGCGGGAGGTCCGAAAATAAACACCGGGGAGCTGTTTTTT
CASSLDLAGGPKINTGELFF
>TRBV19|TRBD1|-|TRBJ1-1
TGTGCCAGTAGTACAGGACAGGGGAAGGGGTCTGAAGCTTTCTTT
CASSTGQGKGSEAFF
>TRBV28|-|-|TRBJ2-1
TGTGCCAGCAGTTTAGGGGGGACTCTATACAATGAGCAGTTCTTC
CASSLGGTLYNEQFF
>TRBV27|-|-|TRBJ2-7
TGTGCCAGCAGTTTGAAGCCGGCGGTGAGGGCCTACGAGCAGTACTTC
CASSLKPAVRAYEQYF
>TRBV6-1|-|-|TRBJ2-4
TGTGCCAGCAGTGGGGGGTCCTGGGTTGGCACAGGGAACATTCAGTACTTC
CASSGGSWVGTGNIQYF
>TRBV9|-|-|TRBJ2-2
TGTGCCAGCAGCGTAGCGTCGAACACCGGGGAGCTGTTTTTT
CASSVASNTGELFF
>TRBV2|-|-|TRBJ1-1
TGTGCCAGCAGTAGTGGACGGTCAGAAGCTTTCTTT
CASSSGRSEAFF
>TRBV5-6|-|once|TRBJ1-6
TGTGCCAGCACCCTAAGAGGGGACGGACCCCTCCACTTT
CASTLRGDGPLHF
>TRBV28|TRBD1|-|TRBJ2-3
TGTGCCAGCAGTTTACCAGGGTACGGGACAGGGACAGATACGCAGTATTTT
CASSLPGYGTGTDTQYF
>TRBV29-1|-|once|TRBJ2-7
TGCAGCGTTGAGGGGGGTGAGCTAGCTTCCTACGAGCAGTACTTC
CSVEGGELASYEQYF
>TRBV28|-|-|TRBJ2-5
TGTGCCAGCAAACTAGCCCAAGAGACCCAGTACTTC
CASKLAQETQYF
>TRBV28|-|-|TRBJ2-1
TGTGCCAGCAGCGCCCGCTATGAGCAGTTCTTC
CASSARYEQFF
>TRBV5-1|-|-|TRBJ2-2
TGCGCCAGCAGCTTGGGGGATAACACCGGGGAGCTGTTTTTT
CASSLGDNTGELFF
>TRBV7-9|-|-|TRBJ2-1
TGTGCCAGCAGCCCGACTATGTTCCCCTACAATGAGCAGTTCTTC
CASSPTMFPYNEQFF
>TRBV5-1|-|-|TRBJ1-5
TGCGCCAGCAGCTTGGATGGCGGCAATCAGCCCCAGCATTTT
CASSLDGGNQPQHF
>TRBV3-1/TRBV3-2|-|-|TRBJ2-1
TGTGCCAGCAGCCACCAAGGGCTCAGGGGTGAGCAGTTCTTC
CASSHQGLRGEQFF
>TRBV4-1|TRBD2|-|TRBJ2-1
TGCGCCAGCAGCCAAGATCTGGGCGGGCTAGCGGACAATGAGCAGTTCTTC
CASSQDLGGLADNEQFF
>TRBV10-3|-|-|TRBJ2-3
TGTGCCATCAGTGAGACCGAAACTCTAGGGTCCTCCCGGGCACCTAGCACAGATACGCAGTATTTT
CAISETETLGSSRAPSTDTQYF
>TRBV9|-|-|TRBJ1-4
TGTGCCAGCAGCGTAGCGGGAGAGGAAAAACTGTTTTTT
CASSVAGEEKLFF
>TRBV11-2|TRBD2|-|TRBJ2-1
TGTGCCAGCAGCCCTATCGCCGGGACTAGGAATGAGCAGTTCTTC
CASSPIAGTRNEQFF